Sequencing of this T cell receptor beta chain was carried out in a study of blood T cells in healthy people across ages. Overall study results and limits: Possibly confounding the expanded clonotype changes was the fact that donor CMV status was unknown. TCR beta diversity correlated strongly with naive T cell percentage.

This clonotype has more than one count but fewer than ten. Its antigen is unknown. Primers used in a second PCR of about 7 to 12 cycles were a sample-barcoded 5' primer and a J-beta primer mix. Each CDR3 protein gets one entry after TCRdb re-called the 5' RACE reads with MiXCR. The data hold about 1.7 million distinct CDR3 sequences, with approximately 30% observed a single time. The sample providers were healthy Caucasian people from Russia, aged roughly 6 to 100. Extraction of total RNA produced a minimum of 5 micrograms from each sample. Losses at the gene ends were 3 bases for V and 3 bases for J; bases not matched to a gene: 3. The CDR3 contains 13 residues. Germline lookup yields CDR1 DFQATT and CDR2 SNEGSKA (reference sequence).

The chain carries TRBV20-1 and TRBJ2-7; 9 bases match TRBD1. The sample comprised blood. The origin of this receptor is a woman in her twenties or thirties in good health. The CDR3 DNA follows: TGCAGTGCTAGGGGACAGGGAAACTACGAGCAGTACTTC. Amino acids: CSARGQGNYEQYF.